One and the same sample provided the 14 T cell receptor beta chains below, sequenced in a study of blood T cell repertoires in COVID-19. TCRdb's copy holds only in-frame clones and misses some; the assay was immunoSEQ multiplex PCR. Of 65,000 to 85,000 clones in the sample, approximately 90% were seen once. Sequenced input: peripheral blood. Source of these receptors: a man aged 50 to 59 with acute or convalescent COVID-19.

The rearrangement uses TRBV29-1 and TRBJ2-5, with D possibly being TRBD2 (6 bases). CDR3 length equals 11 residues. V lost 5 bases to trimming and J lost 7 bases, with 11 bases between them. In germline, CDR1 is SQVTM, CDR2 ANQGSEA. The CDR3 is CSVFEGGTQYF. DNA of the CDR3: TGCAGCGTTTTCGAGGGAGGGACCCAGTACTTC.

The chain recombines TRBV2 with TRBJ2-1; unclear D gene. CDR1 is SNHLY, CDR2 FYNNEI, per germline. The length of the CDR3 is 12 residues. V gave up 5 bases and J gave up 4 bases, with 6 bases separating them. The CDR3 DNA sequence: TGTGCCAGCAGTCCCCTTTACAATGAGCAGTTCTTC. It encodes CASSPLYNEQFF.

The V call is TRBV28, the J call TRBJ2-1; TRBD2 matches 14 bases. This CDR3 is 17 amino acids long. Germline V gives CDR1 MDHEN, CDR2 SYDVKM. Trimming cost V 5 bases and J 5 bases; bases outside gene matches: 8. CDR3 loop: CASSLGTSGRAHNEQFF. The CDR3 region has the DNA TGTGCCAGCAGTCTCGGGACTAGCGGGAGAGCCCACAATGAGCAGTTCTTC.

The V call is TRBV5-6, the J call TRBJ2-7; D remains unclear. In germline, CDR1 is SGHDT, CDR2 YYEEEE. The CDR3 contains 12 residues. The V end lost 2 bases, the J end lost 6 bases, and 9 bases lay between the germline ends. The CDR3: CASSFRRGEQYV. The CDR3 coding sequence is TGTGCCAGCAGCTTCCGACGAGGCGAGCAGTACGTC.

J is TRBJ1-2 and V is TRBV6-6; a possible D gene is TRBD1 (5 bases). V lost 6 bases and J lost 0, with 11 bases in between. The CDR3 is 14 residues long. CDR1 MNHNY and CDR2 SVGAGI come from the germline V gene (reference sequence). Here the CDR3 reads CASSQGGPNYGYTF. CDR3 in DNA: TGTGCCAGCAGCCAGGGAGGTCCTAACTATGGCTACACCTTC.

The chain uses TRBV2 and TRBJ1-6; possible D gene TRBD1, 6 bases. Germline V lookup: CDR1 SNHLY, CDR2 FYNNEI. Trimming pared 6 bases from V and 9 bases from J, leaving 15 bases between. The CDR3 contains 14 residues. The CDR3 nucleotides are TGTGCCAGCAGCCAAGAGGGGGGGGCTTCACCCCTCCACTTT. Its translation: CASSQEGGASPLHF.

The chain employs TRBV5-8 and TRBJ2-3, with 7 bases fitting TRBD1. The CDR3 spans 15 residues. With 0 bases clipped from V and 0 bases from J, the junction kept 1 base outside the gene matches. Germline CDR1 and CDR2: SGHTS and YDEGEE. The CDR3 sequence is CASSLGQGSTDTQYF. CDR3 DNA sequence: TGTGCCAGCAGCTTGGGACAGGGTAGCACAGATACGCAGTATTTT. The variable domain in full, completed from reference TRBV5-8 and TRBJ2-3, reads EAGVTQSPTHLIKTRGQQATLRCSPISGHTSVYWYQQALGLGLQFLLWYDEGEERNRGNFPPRFSGRQFPNYSSELNVNALELEDSALYLCASSLGQGSTDTQYFGPGTRLTVL.

This clone was detected once. The chain uses TRBV5-5 and TRBJ2-1; the D is unclear. This CDR3 region has 15 residues. V was trimmed by 2 bases and J by 0 bases, leaving 9 bases between them. Germline values: CDR1 SGHKS, CDR2 YYEKEE (reference sequence). CDR3 nucleotide sequence: TGTGCCAGCAGCTTTGAGGAGAGCTCCTACAATGAGCAGTTCTTC. As protein: CASSFEESSYNEQFF.

This sequence joins TRBV3-1 (or the pseudogene TRBV3-2) and TRBJ1-1; D unclear. V was pared by 5 bases and J by 10 bases, with 11 bases between. CDR3 size: 11 residues. The V gene's germline CDR1 is LGHDT and CDR2 YNNKEL (reference sequence). In nucleotides, the CDR3 is TGTGCCAGCAGCTCGCAGGCGGGAGCTTTCTTT. Translating it yields CASSSQAGAFF.

This clone was counted once. V is TRBV27 and J is TRBJ1-5; D is unresolved. Trimming left V 2 bases short and J 2 bases short, with 7 bases between. CDR1 is MNHEY and CDR2 is SMNVEV in the germline V gene (reference sequence). The length of the CDR3 is 14 residues. In nucleotides, the CDR3 is TGTGCCAGCAGTTTAATGTCAGGCAATCAGCCCCAGCATTTT. Translated: CASSLMSGNQPQHF.

This chain connects TRBV2 to TRBJ2-7; 7 nucleotides line up with TRBD1. The CDR3 has 12 residues. Germline V gives CDR1 SNHLY, CDR2 FYNNEI. With V trimmed by 9 bases and J by 3 bases, 5 bases remained unmatched. The CDR3 is CARRDRDYEQYF. CDR3 DNA: TGTGCCAGAAGGGACAGAGACTACGAGCAGTACTTC.

CDR3 region: CASSRPSGRNNEQFF. The CDR3, as DNA: TGTGCCAGCAGTCGACCTAGCGGGAGGAACAATGAGCAGTTCTTC. The chain couples TRBV6-6 to TRBJ2-1; TRBD2 matches at 11 bases. The length of the CDR3 is 15 residues. The germline V gene has CDR1 MNHNY and CDR2 SVGAGI (reference sequence). The V gene end was trimmed by 5 bases and the J gene end by 5 bases; junction bases not matched to a gene: 5.

The chain has TRBV18 and TRBJ2-1, with 11 bases lining up with TRBD2. The CDR3 spans 16 residues. Germline V gene lookup returns CDR1 KGHSH and CDR2 LQKENI. After removal of 5 bases from V and 0 bases from J, the junction contained 3 bases not matched to a gene. The CDR3 DNA reads TGTGCCAGCTCAAACACTAGCGGGAGCTCCTACAATGAGCAGTTCTTC. This sequence encodes CASSNTSGSSYNEQFF.

This chain joins TRBV18 and TRBJ1-5, with D unresolved. The CDR3 contains 13 residues. CDR1 KGHSH and CDR2 LQKENI come from the germline V gene. Trimming left V 5 bases short and J 4 bases short, with 9 bases between. CDR3 amino acids: CASSAGGNQPQHF. In nucleotides, the CDR3 is TGTGCCAGCTCAGCGGGAGGGAATCAGCCCCAGCATTTT.